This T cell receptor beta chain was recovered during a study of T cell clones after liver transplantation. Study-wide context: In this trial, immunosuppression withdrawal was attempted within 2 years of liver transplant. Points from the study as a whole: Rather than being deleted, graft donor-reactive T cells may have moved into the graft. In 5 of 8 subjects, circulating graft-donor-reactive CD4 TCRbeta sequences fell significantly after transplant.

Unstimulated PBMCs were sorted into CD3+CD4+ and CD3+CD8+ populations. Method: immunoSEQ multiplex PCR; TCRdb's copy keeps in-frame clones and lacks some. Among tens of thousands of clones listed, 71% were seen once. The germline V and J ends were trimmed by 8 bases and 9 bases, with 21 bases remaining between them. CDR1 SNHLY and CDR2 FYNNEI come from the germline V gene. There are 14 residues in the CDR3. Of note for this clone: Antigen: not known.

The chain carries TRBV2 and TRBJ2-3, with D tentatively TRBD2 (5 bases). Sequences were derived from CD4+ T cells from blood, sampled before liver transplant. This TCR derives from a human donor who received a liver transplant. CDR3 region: CASGRAQRVMTQYF. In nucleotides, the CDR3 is TGTGCCAGCGGGCGGGCCCAGAGGGTGATGACGCAGTATTTT.